These 16 T cell receptor beta chains originate from one sample sequenced in a study of CD8 T cells in ankylosing spondylitis. Findings of the study overall: Made up of eight highly homologous variants, a TCR beta motif appeared characteristic of ankylosing spondylitis blood.

TCRdb re-called the 5' RACE reads with MiXCR, one entry per CDR3 protein. The sample holds around 770,000 distinct CDR3 sequences, 10% to 15% seen once. These receptors have no known antigen. Sequenced material: blood, either unsorted or a sorted T cell fraction (not recorded which). The source is a male donor with ankylosing spondylitis.

This clonotype has a count of ten or more. The rearrangement uses TRBV6-1 and TRBJ2-5, with 9 nucleotides matching TRBD1. From germline, CDR1 is MNHNS and CDR2 SASEGT. V lost 7 bases, J lost 2 bases, and 11 bases stayed unmatched. The CDR3 runs to 16 residues. For the CDR3, the DNA is TGTGCCAGCATCCCGGGACAGGGTCACGAACAAGAGACCCAGTACTTC. This codes for CASIPGQGHEQETQYF.

This clonotype has just a few counts. The chain links TRBV20-1 to TRBJ2-6; D gene unclear. The CDR3 length is 14 residues. CDR1 and CDR2 from the germline V gene are DFQATT and SNEGSKA (reference sequence). V was trimmed by 4 bases and J by 1 base, leaving 8 bases between them. For the CDR3, the DNA is TGCAGTGCTACAGACCGGTCTGGGGCCAACGTCCTGACTTTC. Translating it yields CSATDRSGANVLTF.

J is TRBJ2-2 and V is TRBV5-1; 9 bases align to TRBD1. V dropped 4 bases and J dropped 7; count of bases not matched to a gene: 5. The germline V gene has CDR1 SGHRS and CDR2 YFSETQ. The CDR3 spans 14 residues. The CDR3 DNA is TGCGCCAGCAGCCGGACAGGGGAGAACGGGGAGCTGTTTTTT. This gives the protein CASSRTGENGELFF. The variable domain in full, with the rest retrieved from reference TRBV5-1 and TRBJ2-2, is KAGVTQTPRYLIKTRGQQVTLSCSPISGHRSVSWYQQTPGQGLQFLFEYFSETQRNKGNFPGRFSGRQFSNSRSEMNVSTLELGDSALYLCASSRTGENGELFFGEGSRLTVL.

This clonotype came up many times. The chain has TRBV12-3 or TRBV12-4 and TRBJ2-1; D unresolved. The CDR3 length is 13 residues. V was clipped by 5 bases and J by 0 bases, with 5 bases between them. DNA for the CDR3: TGTGCCAGCAGTCGGCACTCCTACAATGAGCAGTTCTTC. Its translation: CASSRHSYNEQFF.

This clonotype occurred a few times. V is TRBV5-6 and J is TRBJ2-6; D is uncertain. Germline V gene lookup returns CDR1 SGHDT and CDR2 YYEEEE. V lost 4 bases, J lost 7 bases, and 12 bases lay in between. The CDR3 is 14 residues long. CDR3 sequence: CASSTITSANVLTF. Written as DNA, the CDR3 is TGTGCCAGCAGCACAATTACAAGCGCCAACGTCCTGACTTTC.

The genes are TRBV6-2 or TRBV6-3 and TRBJ1-2; a possible D gene is TRBD1 (5 bases). CDR3 length: 15 amino acids. V shed 6 bases and J shed 6 bases, with 20 bases lying between them. From germline, CDR1 is MNHEY and CDR2 SVGEGT. The CDR3 region is CASRTFGTGKDGYTF. CDR3 sequence (DNA): TGTGCCAGCAGGACCTTTGGAACAGGAAAGGATGGCTACACCTTC.

This chain uses TRBV6-2 or TRBV6-3 with TRBJ2-7, with TRBD2 matching over 8 bases. V shed 7 bases, J shed 1 base, and the junction held 9 bases outside the gene matches. This CDR3 region has 15 residues. Germline loops: CDR1 MNHEY, CDR2 SVGEGT. The CDR3 region has the DNA TGTGCCAGCAACTACGGGGGGGCCAGTTCCTACGAGCAGTACTTC. Translation gives CASNYGGASSYEQYF.

The genes are TRBV28 and TRBJ1-2, with no clear D. Germline loops: CDR1 MDHEN, CDR2 SYDVKM. The CDR3 spans 12 residues. V lost 7 bases, J lost 8 bases, and 14 bases lay in between. This chain's CDR3 is CASTREERGYTF. The CDR3 DNA sequence: TGTGCCAGCACCCGTGAGGAGCGCGGCTACACCTTC.

The V gene is TRBV15, the J gene TRBJ1-5, with D perhaps matching TRBD1 (5 bases). Germline CDR1 and CDR2: LNHNV and YYDKDF (reference sequence). The CDR3 is 18 residues long. The germline V and J ends were trimmed by 0 bases and 4 bases, with 19 bases remaining between them. The CDR3 region has the DNA TGTGCCACCAGCAGAGATCGTTGGACACACATTCGGAATCAGCCCCAGCATTTT. Amino acids: CATSRDRWTHIRNQPQHF.

The rearrangement links TRBV12-3 or TRBV12-4 to TRBJ2-2; D is undetermined. The CDR3 totals 14 residues. Trimming removed 6 bases from V and 4 bases from J, with 12 bases in between. The CDR3 sequence: CASSQNTVTGELFF. CDR3 sequence (DNA): TGTGCCAGCAGCCAAAACACGGTCACCGGGGAGCTGTTTTTT.

The CDR3 sequence is CAIRNGTNEKLFF. DNA for the CDR3: TGTGCCATCAGAAACGGGACTAATGAAAAACTGTTTTTT. This rearrangement joins TRBV10-3 to TRBJ1-4; unclear D gene. This CDR3 region has 13 residues. Germline lookup yields CDR1 ENHRY and CDR2 SYGVKD. The V and J ends lost 6 bases and 2 bases respectively, with 7 bases between them.

The chain combines TRBV2 with TRBJ1-1; maybe TRBD1 (6 bases). Germline loops: CDR1 SNHLY, CDR2 FYNNEI. The CDR3 covers 14 residues. Trimming cost V 3 bases and J 1 base, with 9 bases left between them. CDR3 residues: CASSDTGRNTEAFF. The CDR3 DNA reads as TGTGCCAGCAGTGATACAGGGAGGAACACTGAAGCTTTCTTT.

The table lists this clonotype with a few counts. The rearrangement joins TRBV18 to TRBJ1-4; TRBD1 matches at 8 bases. CDR1 and CDR2 (germline): KGHSH, LQKENI. The CDR3 has 14 residues. The ends lost 5 bases at V and 8 bases at J; junction bases unmatched: 7. CDR3 bases: TGTGCCAGCTCAAGGACAGGGAAGGGGGAAAAACTGTTTTTT. It translates to CASSRTGKGEKLFF. The whole variable domain, remainder taken from reference TRBV18 and TRBJ1-4, is NAGVMQNPRHLVRRRGQEARLRCSPMKGHSHVYWYRQLPEEGLKFMVYLQKENIIDESGMPKERFSAEFPKEGPSILRIQQVVRGDSAAYFCASSRTGKGEKLFFGSGTQLSVL.

This clonotype was found a few times. The rearrangement uses TRBV4-3 and TRBJ2-5; D possibly corresponds to TRBD2 (6 bases). V was pared by 3 bases and J by 1 base, with 9 bases between. The CDR3 totals 14 residues. CDR1 LGHNA and CDR2 YSLEER come from the germline V gene. The CDR3 bases are TGCGCCAGCAGCCAGGAACTAGCCCAAGAGACCCAGTACTTC. This translates into CASSQELAQETQYF.

The CDR3 loop is CASSAGGGTGELFF. In DNA form, the CDR3 reads TGTGCCAGCAGTGCAGGGGGAGGGACCGGGGAGCTGTTTTTT. V is TRBV6-1 and J is TRBJ2-2, with D perhaps assigned TRBD1 or TRBD2 (7 bases each). Germline CDR1 reads MNHNS; CDR2 reads SASEGT. The CDR3 has 14 amino acids. V lost 4 bases to trimming and J lost 5 bases, with 11 bases between them.

This clonotype was recorded many times. V and J are TRBV7-2 and TRBJ2-1, with D perhaps TRBD2 (5 bases). The germline V gene has CDR1 SGHTA and CDR2 FQGNSA. Trimming removed 7 bases at V and 2 bases at J, with 15 bases between. The CDR3 is 15 amino acids. Written as DNA, the CDR3 is TGTGCCAGCACCCCTTCGGGGTCCGCCTACAATGAGCAGTTCTTC. It translates to CASTPSGSAYNEQFF. Full variable domain (missing parts from reference TRBV7-2 and TRBJ2-1): GAGVSQSPSNKVTEKGKDVELRCDPISGHTALYWYRQSLGQGLEFLIYFQGNSAPDKSGLPSDRFSAERTGGSVSTLTIQRTQQEDSAVYLCASTPSGSAYNEQFFGPGTRLTVL.